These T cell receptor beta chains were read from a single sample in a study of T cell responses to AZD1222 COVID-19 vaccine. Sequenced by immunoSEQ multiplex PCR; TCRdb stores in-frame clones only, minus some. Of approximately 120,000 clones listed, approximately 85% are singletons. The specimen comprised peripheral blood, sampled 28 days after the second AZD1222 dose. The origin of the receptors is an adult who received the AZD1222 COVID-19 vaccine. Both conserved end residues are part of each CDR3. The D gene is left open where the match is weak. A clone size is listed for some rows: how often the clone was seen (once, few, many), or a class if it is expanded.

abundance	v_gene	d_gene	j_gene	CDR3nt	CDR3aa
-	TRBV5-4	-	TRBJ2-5	TGTGCCAGCAGCTTGGATCACAGGGAGACCCAGTACTTC	CASSLDHRETQYF
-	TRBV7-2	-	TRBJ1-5	TGTGCCAGCAGCTTAGGGGGGGATCAGCCCCAGCATTTT	CASSLGGDQPQHF
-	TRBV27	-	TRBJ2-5	TGTGCCAGCAGTTTAGAAAGGTACAGGGAGACCCAGTACTTC	CASSLERYRETQYF
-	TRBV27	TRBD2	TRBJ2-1	TGTGCCATTAGCGGGCTAGCGGGGGGAGAGCAGTTCTTC	CAISGLAGGEQFF
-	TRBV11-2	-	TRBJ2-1	TGTGCCAGCAGCTTAGACAGGGGAGGCAATGAGCAGTTCTTC	CASSLDRGGNEQFF
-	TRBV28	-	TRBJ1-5	TGTGCCAGCAATCCCCGACGGGGGGATCAGCCCCAGCATTTT	CASNPRRGDQPQHF
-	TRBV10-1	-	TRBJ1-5	TGCGCCAGCTCCCCCGGGAGCAATCAGCCCCAGCATTTT	CASSPGSNQPQHF
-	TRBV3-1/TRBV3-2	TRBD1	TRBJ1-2	TGTGCCAGCAGCCACAGGGGACAGGACTTCTATGGCTACACCTTC	CASSHRGQDFYGYTF
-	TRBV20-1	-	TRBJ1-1	TGCAGACCGGGGTCGGGCACTGAAGCTTTCTTT	CRPGSGTEAFF
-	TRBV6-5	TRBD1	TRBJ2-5	TGTGCCGTCTCGGGACAGGGGGGTGGGACCCAGTACTTC	CAVSGQGGGTQYF
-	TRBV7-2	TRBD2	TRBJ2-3	TGTGCCAGCAGCTCGGGACTAGCGGGGGGGCCCACAGATACGCAGTATTTT	CASSSGLAGGPTDTQYF
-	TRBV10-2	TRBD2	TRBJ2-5	TGCGCCAGCAGTATGGGACTAGCGGGAGAGACCCAGTACTTC	CASSMGLAGETQYF
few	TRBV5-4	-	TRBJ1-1	TGTGCCAGCAGCTTTGGGGGACACAAGAACACTGAAGCTTTCTTT	CASSFGGHKNTEAFF
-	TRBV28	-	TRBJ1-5	TGTGCCAGCAGCTTAGCAGTCCGGAATCAGCCCCAGCATTTT	CASSLAVRNQPQHF
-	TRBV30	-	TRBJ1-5	TGTGCCTGGGGCCACGGAGTATATAGCAATCAGCCCCAGCATTTT	CAWGHGVYSNQPQHF
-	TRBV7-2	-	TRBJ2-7	TGTGCCAGCAGCCCAGCCTGGGCAGGGGTCGAGCAGTACTTC	CASSPAWAGVEQYF
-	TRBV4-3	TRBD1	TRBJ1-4	TGCGCCAGCAGCCAAGATAACGGGCGGGACAGGGTTGAAAAACTGTTTTTT	CASSQDNGRDRVEKLFF
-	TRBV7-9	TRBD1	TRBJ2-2	TGTGCCAGCAGCTCGGGACAGACCACCGGGGAGCTGTTTTTT	CASSSGQTTGELFF
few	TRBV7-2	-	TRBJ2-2	TGTGCCAGCAGCTTGAGGATCGGGGAGCTGTTTTTT	CASSLRIGELFF
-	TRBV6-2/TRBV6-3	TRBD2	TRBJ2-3	TGTGCCAGCAGCCCTAGCGGGGGGACAGATACGCAGTATTTT	CASSPSGGTDTQYF
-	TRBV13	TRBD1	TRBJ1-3	TGTGCCAGCAGCTCGGACAGGGGGAAAGGAAACACCATATATTTT	CASSSDRGKGNTIYF
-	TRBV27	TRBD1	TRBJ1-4	TGTGCCAGCAGTTTATCCCCCCGACAGGGCTTCAATGAAAAACTGTTTTTT	CASSLSPRQGFNEKLFF
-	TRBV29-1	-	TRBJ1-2	TGCAGCGTTGAGACCTCTAACTATGGCTACACCTTC	CSVETSNYGYTF
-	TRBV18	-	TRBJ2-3	TGTGCCAGCTCAGCTAGCTCCGGCACAGATACGCAGTATTTT	CASSASSGTDTQYF
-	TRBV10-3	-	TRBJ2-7	TGTGCCATCAACCCCGGGACTTCCGAAGCTGAGCAGTACTTC	CAINPGTSEAEQYF
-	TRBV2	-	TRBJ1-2	TGTGCCAGCAGTGGGGCGCAGGCAATGAGCTATGGCTACACCTTC	CASSGAQAMSYGYTF
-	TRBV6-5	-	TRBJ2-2	TGTGCCACAAGACAGAACACCGGGGAGCTGTTTTTT	CATRQNTGELFF
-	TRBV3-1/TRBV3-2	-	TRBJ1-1	TGTGCCAGCAGCCAAGATTTTTGGACGATGAAAACTGAAGCTTTCTTT	CASSQDFWTMKTEAFF